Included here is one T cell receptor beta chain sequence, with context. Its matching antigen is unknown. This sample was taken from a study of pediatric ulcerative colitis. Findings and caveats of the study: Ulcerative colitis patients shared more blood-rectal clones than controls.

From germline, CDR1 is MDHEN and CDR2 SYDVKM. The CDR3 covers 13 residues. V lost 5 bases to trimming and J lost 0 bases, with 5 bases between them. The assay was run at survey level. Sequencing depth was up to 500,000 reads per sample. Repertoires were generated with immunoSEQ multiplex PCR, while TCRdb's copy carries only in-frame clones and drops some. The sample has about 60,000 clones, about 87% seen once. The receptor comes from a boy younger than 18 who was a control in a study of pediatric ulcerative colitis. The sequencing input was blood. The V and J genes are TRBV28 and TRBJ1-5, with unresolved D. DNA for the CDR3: TGTGCCAGCAGTACCTATAGCAATCAGCCCCAGCATTTT. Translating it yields CASSTYSNQPQHF.